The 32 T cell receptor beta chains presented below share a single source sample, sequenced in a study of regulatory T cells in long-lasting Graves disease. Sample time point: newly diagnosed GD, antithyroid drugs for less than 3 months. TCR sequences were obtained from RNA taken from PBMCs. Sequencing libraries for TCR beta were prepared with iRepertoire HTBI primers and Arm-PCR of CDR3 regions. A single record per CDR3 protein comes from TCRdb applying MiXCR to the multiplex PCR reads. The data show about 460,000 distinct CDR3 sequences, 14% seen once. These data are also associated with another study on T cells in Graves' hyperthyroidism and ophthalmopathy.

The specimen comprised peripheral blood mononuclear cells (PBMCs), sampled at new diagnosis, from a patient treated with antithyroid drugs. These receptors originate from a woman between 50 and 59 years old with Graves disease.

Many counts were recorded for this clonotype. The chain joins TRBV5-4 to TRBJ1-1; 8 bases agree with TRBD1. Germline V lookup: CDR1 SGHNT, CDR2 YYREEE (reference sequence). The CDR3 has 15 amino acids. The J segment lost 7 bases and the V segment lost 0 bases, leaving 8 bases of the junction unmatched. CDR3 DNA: TGTGCCAGCAGCTTGGCGCAGGGGGCTAGAAGTGAAGCTTTCTTT. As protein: CASSLAQGARSEAFF.

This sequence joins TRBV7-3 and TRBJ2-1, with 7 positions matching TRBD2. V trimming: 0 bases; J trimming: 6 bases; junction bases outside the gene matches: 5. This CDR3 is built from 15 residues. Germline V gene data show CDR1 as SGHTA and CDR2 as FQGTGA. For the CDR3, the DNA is TGTGCCAGCAGCTTAACGAGGGAGGGACTCAATGAGCAGTTCTTC. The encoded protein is CASSLTREGLNEQFF.

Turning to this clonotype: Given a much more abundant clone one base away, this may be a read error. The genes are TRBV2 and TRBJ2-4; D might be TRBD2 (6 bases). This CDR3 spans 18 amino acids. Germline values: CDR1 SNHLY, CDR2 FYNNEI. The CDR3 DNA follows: TGTGCCAGCAGTGAAGCGCTAACGGCTAGCGTAGCCAAAAACATTGAGTACTTC. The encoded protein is CASSEALTASVAKNIEYF.

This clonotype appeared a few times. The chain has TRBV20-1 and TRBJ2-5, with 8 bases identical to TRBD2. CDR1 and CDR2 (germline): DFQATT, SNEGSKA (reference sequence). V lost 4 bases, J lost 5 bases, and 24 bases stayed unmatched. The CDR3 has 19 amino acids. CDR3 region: CSAKSPDNTGGPRGETQYF. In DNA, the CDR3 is TGCAGTGCTAAATCTCCGGACAATACGGGAGGGCCGAGAGGTGAGACCCAGTACTTC.

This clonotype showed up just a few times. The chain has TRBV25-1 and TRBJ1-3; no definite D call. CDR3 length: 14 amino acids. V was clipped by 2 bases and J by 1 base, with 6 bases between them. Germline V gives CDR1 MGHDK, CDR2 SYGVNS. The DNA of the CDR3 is TGTGCCAGCAGTGAACCTAATTCTGGAAACACCATATATTTT. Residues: CASSEPNSGNTIYF.

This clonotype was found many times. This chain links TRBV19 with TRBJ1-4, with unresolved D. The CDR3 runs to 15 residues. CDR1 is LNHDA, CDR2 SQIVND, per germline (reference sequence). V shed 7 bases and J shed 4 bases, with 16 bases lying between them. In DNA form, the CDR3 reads TGTGCCAGTATTTCGTTGGAGGGCGATAATGAAAAACTGTTTTTT. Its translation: CASISLEGDNEKLFF.

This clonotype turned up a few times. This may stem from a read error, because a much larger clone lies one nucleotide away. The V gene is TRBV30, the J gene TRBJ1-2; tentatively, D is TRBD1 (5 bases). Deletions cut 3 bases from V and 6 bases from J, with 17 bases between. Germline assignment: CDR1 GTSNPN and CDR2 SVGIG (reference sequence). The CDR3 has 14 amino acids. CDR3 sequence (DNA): TGTGCCTGGAGGAACGGGGGGGACCACCATGGCTACACCTTC. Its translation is CAWRNGGDHHGYTF.

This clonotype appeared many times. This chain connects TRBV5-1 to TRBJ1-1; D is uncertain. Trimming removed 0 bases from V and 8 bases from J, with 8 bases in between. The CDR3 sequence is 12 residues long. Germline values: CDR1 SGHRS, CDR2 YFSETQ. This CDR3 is CASSLGTEEAFF. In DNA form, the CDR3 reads TGCGCCAGCAGCTTGGGAACCGAAGAAGCTTTCTTT.

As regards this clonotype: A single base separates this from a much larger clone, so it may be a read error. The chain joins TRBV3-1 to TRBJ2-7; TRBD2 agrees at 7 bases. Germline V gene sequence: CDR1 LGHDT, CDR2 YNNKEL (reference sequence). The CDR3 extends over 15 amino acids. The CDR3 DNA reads TGTGCCAGCGGCCAAGATAGCTGGCGGGAGAACGAGCAGTACTTC. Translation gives CASGQDSWRENEQYF.

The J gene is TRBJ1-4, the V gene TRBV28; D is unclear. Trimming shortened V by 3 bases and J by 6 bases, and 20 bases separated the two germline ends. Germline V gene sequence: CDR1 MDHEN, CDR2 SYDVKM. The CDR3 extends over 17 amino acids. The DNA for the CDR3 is TGTGCCAGCAGTTTCGTCGTGGCGTCTCATTGGGATGAAAAACTGTTTTTT. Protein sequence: CASSFVVASHWDEKLFF.

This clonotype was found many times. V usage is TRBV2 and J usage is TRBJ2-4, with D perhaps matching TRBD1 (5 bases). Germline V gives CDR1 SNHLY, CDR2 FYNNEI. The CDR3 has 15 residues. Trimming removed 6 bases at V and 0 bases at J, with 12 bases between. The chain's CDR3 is CASRYDRIAKNIQYF. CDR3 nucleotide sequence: TGTGCCAGCAGATACGACAGAATAGCCAAAAACATTCAGTACTTC.

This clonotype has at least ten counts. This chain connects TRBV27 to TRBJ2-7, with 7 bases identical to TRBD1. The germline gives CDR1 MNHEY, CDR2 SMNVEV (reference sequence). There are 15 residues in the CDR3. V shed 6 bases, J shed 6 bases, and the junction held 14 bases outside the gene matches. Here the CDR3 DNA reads TGTGCCAGCAGGCACGCTACGACAGGGTCGGGCGAGCAGTACTTC. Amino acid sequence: CASRHATTGSGEQYF.

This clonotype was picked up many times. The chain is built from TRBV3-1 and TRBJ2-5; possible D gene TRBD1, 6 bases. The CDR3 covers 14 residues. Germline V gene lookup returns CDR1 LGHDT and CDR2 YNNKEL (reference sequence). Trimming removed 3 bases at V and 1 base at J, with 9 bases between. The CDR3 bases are TGTGCCAGCAGCCAGGGGGCGGTCCAAGAGACCCAGTACTTC. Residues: CASSQGAVQETQYF.

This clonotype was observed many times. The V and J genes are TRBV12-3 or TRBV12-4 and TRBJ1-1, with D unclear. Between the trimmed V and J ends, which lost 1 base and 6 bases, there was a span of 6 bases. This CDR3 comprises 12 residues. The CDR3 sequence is CASSLGLPEAFF. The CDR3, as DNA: TGTGCCAGCAGTTTAGGTCTCCCTGAAGCTTTCTTT.

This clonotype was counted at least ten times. The CDR3: CASSLNGENTEAFF. DNA of the CDR3: TGCGCCAGCAGCCTCAACGGGGAGAACACTGAAGCTTTCTTT. The genes are TRBV5-1 and TRBJ1-1; D remains unclear. The V end lost 4 bases, the J end lost 1 base, and 11 bases lay between the germline ends. Germline lookup yields CDR1 SGHRS and CDR2 YFSETQ. This CDR3 is 14 amino acids long.

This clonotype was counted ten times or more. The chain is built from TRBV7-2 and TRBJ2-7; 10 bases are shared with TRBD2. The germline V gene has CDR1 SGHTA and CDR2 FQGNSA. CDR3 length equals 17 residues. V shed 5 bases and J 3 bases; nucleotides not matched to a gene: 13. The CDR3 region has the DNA TGTGCCAGCAGCGGGGGACTAGCGCGGGGGGCGAGCTACGAGCAGTACTTC. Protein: CASSGGLARGASYEQYF.

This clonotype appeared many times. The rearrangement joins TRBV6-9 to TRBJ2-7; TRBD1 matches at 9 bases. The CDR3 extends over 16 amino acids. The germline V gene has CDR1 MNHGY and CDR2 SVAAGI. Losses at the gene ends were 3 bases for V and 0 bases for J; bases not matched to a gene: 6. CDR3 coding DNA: TGTGCCAGCAGTTACAGACAGGGGGGGAGCTCCTACGAGCAGTACTTC. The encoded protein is CASSYRQGGSSYEQYF.

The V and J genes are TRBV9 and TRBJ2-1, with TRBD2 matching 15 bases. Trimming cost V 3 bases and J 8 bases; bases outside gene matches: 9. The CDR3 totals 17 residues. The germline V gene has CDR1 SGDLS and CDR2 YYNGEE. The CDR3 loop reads CASSAGLAGGPDDEQFF. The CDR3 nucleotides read TGTGCCAGCAGCGCCGGACTAGCGGGAGGGCCTGACGATGAGCAGTTCTTC.

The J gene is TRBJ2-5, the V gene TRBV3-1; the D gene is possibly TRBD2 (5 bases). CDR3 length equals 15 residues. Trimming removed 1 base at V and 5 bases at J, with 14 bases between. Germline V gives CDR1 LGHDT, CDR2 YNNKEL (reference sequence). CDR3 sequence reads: CASSQVPTRRETQYF. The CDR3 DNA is TGTGCCAGCAGCCAAGTCCCTACCCGGAGGGAGACCCAGTACTTC.

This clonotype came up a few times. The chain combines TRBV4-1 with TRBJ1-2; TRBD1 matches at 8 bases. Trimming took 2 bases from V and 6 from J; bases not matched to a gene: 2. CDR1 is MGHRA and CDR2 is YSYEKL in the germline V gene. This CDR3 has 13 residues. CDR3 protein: CASSQPGGDGYTF. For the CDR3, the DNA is TGCGCCAGCAGCCAACCAGGGGGCGATGGCTACACCTTC.

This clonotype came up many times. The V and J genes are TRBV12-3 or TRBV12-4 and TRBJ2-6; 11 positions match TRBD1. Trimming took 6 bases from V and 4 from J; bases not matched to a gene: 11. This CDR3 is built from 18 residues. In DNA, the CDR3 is TGTGCCAGCAGATCCAACGTGGGACAGGGGGTCGGGGCCAACGTCCTGACTTTC. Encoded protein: CASRSNVGQGVGANVLTF.

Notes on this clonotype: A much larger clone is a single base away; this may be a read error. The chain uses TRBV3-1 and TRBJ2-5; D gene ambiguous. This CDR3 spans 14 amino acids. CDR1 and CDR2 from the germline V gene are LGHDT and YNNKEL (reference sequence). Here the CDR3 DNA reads TGTGCCAGCAGCCAAGGTCCCGCTACGAGGACCCGGTACTTC. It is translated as CASSQGPATRTRYF.

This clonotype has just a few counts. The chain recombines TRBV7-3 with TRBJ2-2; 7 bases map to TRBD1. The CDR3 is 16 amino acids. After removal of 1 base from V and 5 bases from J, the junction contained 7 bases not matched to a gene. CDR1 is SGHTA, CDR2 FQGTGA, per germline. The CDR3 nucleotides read TGTGCCAGCAGCTTAAATGACAGGGATGGAACCGGGGAGCTGTTTTTT. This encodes CASSLNDRDGTGELFF.

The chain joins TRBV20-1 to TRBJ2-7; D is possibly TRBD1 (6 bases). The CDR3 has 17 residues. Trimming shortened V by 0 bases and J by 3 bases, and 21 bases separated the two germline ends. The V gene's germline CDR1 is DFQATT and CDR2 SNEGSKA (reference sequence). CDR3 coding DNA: TGCAGTGCTAGAGAACGGGGTGTCCGGGACAAGAGCTACGAGCAGTACTTC. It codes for CSARERGVRDKSYEQYF.

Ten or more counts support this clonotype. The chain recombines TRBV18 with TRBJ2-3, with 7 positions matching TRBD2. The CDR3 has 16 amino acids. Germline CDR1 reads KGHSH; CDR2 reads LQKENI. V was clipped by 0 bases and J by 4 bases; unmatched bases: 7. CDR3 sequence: CASSPPGGSEADTQYF. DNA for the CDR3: TGTGCCAGCTCACCACCAGGCGGGAGCGAGGCAGATACGCAGTATTTT.

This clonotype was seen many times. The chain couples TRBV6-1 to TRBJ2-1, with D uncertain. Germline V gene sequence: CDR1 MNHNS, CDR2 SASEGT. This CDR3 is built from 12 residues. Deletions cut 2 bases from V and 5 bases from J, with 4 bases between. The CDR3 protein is CASSESNNEQFF. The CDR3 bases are TGTGCCAGCAGTGAATCAAACAATGAGCAGTTCTTC.

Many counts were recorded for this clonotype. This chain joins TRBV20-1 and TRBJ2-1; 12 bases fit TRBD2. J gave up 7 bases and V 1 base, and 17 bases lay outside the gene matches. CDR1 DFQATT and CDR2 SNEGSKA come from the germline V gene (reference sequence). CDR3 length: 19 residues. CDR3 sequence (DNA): TGCAGTGCTAGAGCCGGACTTCCAGGACTAGCGGGAAGGCTAAATGAGCAGTTCTTC. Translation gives CSARAGLPGLAGRLNEQFF.

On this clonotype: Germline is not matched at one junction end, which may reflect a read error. In DNA, the CDR3 is TGCAGTGCTATTGAGGGCAATCAAAACATTCGGTACTTC. The encoded protein is CSAIEGNQNIRYF. The genes are TRBV20-1 and TRBJ2-4, with D possibly matching TRBD2 (5 bases). CDR1 and CDR2 (germline): DFQATT, SNEGSKA (reference sequence). The CDR3 runs 13 residues.

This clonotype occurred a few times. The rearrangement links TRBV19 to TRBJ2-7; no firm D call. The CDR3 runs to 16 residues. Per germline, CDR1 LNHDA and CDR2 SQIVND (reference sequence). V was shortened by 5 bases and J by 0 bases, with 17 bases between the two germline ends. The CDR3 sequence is CASSLRASVDSYEQYF. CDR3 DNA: TGTGCCAGTAGTCTCCGTGCGTCAGTAGACTCCTACGAGCAGTACTTC.

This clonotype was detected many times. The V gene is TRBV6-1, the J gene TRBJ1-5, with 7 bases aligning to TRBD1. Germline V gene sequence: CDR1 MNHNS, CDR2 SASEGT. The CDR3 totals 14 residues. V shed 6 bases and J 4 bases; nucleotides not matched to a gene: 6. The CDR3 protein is CASSPRQGNQPQHF. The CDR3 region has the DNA TGTGCCAGCAGCCCTAGACAGGGTAATCAGCCCCAGCATTTT.

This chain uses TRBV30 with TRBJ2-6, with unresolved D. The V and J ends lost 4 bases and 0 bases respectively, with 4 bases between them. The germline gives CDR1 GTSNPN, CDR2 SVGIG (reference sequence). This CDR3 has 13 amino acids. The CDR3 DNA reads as TGTGCCTGGACAAGCTCTGGGGCCAACGTCCTGACTTTC. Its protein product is CAWTSSGANVLTF.

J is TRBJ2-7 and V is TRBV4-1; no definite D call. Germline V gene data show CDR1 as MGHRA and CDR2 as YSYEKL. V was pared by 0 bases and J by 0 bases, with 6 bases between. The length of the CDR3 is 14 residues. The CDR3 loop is CASSQDSSSYEQYF. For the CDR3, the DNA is TGCGCCAGCAGCCAAGACAGCAGCTCCTACGAGCAGTACTTC.